This T cell receptor (beta chain) was identified in a study of shared clonotypes between healthy human individuals. Findings and caveats of the study: Larger estimated richness was generally recorded for naive subsets relative to memory subsets.

V dropped 6 bases and J dropped 0 bases, with 13 bases sitting between them. Germline V gives CDR1 SGHTA, CDR2 FQGTGA. The CDR3 loop spans 15 amino acids. Concerning this clone itself: What it recognizes is unknown.

Investigators spread the genomic DNA of each subset evenly over several immunoSEQ plates. Here immunoSEQ multiplex PCR was the method, and the copy in TCRdb shows in-frame clones only, minus some. Among some 1.5 million clones listed, roughly 96% were seen once. The rearrangement joins TRBV7-3 to TRBJ2-3, with TRBD2 as a possible D gene (6 bases). Sequencing input: naive CD4+ T cells sorted from blood. Subset: CD45RA+ positively selected. This TCR was sampled from a man under 40 in good health. CDR3 DNA: TGTGCCAGCAGTTCCAGCGGGCAAAGCACAGATACGCAGTATTTT. Translation gives CASSSSGQSTDTQYF.